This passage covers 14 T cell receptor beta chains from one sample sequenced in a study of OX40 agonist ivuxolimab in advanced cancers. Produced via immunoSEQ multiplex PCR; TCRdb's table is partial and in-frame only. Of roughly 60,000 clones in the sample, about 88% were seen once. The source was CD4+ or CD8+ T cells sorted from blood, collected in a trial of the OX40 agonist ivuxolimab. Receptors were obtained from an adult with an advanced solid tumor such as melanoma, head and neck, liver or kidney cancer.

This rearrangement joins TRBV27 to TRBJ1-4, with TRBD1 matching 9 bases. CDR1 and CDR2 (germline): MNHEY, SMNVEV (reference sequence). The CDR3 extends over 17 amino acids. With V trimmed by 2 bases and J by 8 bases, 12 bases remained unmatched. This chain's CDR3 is CASSLRAFGTGNEKLFF. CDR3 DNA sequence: TGTGCCAGCAGTTTAAGGGCCTTCGGGACAGGGAACGAAAAACTGTTTTTT.

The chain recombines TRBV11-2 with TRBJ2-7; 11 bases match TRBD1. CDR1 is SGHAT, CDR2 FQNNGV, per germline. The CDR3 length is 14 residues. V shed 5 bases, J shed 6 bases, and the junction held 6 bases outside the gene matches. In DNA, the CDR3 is TGTGCCAGCAGCCTGGACAGGGGGCGCGGCGAGCAGTACTTC. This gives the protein CASSLDRGRGEQYF.

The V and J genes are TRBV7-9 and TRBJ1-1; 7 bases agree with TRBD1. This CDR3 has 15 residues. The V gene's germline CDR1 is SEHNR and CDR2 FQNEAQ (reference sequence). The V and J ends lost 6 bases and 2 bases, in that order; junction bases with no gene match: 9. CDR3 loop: CASRPPGTANTEAFF. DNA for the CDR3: TGTGCCAGCAGGCCTCCCGGGACAGCAAACACTGAAGCTTTCTTT.

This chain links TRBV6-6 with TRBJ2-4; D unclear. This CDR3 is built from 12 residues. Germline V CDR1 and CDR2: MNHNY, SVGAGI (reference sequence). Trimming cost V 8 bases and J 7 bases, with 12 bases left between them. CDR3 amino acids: CASGLSPNIQYF. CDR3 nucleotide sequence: TGTGCCAGCGGCCTTTCCCCGAACATTCAGTACTTC.

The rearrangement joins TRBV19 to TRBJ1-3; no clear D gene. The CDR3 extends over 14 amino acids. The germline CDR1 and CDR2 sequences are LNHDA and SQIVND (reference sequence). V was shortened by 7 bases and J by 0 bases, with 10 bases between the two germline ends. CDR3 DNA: TGTGCCAGTATGCCTGCTAGCTCTGGAAACACCATATATTTT. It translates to CASMPASSGNTIYF. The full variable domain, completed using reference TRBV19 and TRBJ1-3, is DGGITQSPKYLFRKEGQNVTLSCEQNLNHDAMYWYRQDPGQGLRLIYYSQIVNDFQKGDIAEGYSVSREKKESFPLTVTSAQKNPTAFYLCASMPASSGNTIYFGEGSWLTVV.

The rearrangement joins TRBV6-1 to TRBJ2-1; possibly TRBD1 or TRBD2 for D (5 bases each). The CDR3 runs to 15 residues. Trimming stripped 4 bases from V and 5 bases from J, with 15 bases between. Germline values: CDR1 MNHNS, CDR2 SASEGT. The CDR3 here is CASSVGVAGNNEQFF. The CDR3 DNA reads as TGTGCCAGCAGTGTGGGGGTAGCTGGGAACAATGAGCAGTTCTTC.

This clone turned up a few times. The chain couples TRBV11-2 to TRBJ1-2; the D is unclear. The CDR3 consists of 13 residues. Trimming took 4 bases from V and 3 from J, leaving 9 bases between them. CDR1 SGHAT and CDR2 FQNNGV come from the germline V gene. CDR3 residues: CASSSTRYYGYTF. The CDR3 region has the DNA TGTGCCAGCAGCTCTACTCGATACTATGGCTACACCTTC. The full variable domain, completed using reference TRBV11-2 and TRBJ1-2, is EAGVAQSPRYKIIEKRQSVAFWCNPISGHATLYWYQQILGQGPKLLIQFQNNGVVDDSQLPKDRFSAERLKGVDSTLKIQPAKLEDSAVYLCASSSTRYYGYTFGSGTRLTVV.

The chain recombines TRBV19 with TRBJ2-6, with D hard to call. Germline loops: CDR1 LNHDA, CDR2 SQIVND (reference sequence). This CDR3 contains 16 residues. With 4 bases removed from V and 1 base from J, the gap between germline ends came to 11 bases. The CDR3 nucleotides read TGTGCCAGTAGTAAACATTCTAGTTCTGGGGCCAACGTCCTGACTTTC. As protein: CASSKHSSSGANVLTF. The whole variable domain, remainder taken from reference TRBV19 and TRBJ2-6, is DGGITQSPKYLFRKEGQNVTLSCEQNLNHDAMYWYRQDPGQGLRLIYYSQIVNDFQKGDIAEGYSVSREKKESFPLTVTSAQKNPTAFYLCASSKHSSSGANVLTFGAGSRLTVL.

The CDR3 bases are TGCAGCGGGAAGGGACAGGGGGACCACGAGCAGTACTTC. Its translation: CSGKGQGDHEQYF. The chain carries TRBV29-1 and TRBJ2-7, with 11 bases fitting TRBD1. The junction had 7 bases not matched to a gene; V was cut back by 7 bases and J by 5 bases. The CDR3 loop spans 13 amino acids. Germline assignment: CDR1 SQVTM and CDR2 ANQGSEA.

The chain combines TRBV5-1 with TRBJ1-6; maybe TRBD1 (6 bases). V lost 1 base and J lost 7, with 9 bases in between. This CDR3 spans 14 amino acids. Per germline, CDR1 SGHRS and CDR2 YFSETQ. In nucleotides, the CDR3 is TGCGCCAGCAGCTTGTACCAGGGGAATTCACCCCTCCACTTT. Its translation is CASSLYQGNSPLHF.

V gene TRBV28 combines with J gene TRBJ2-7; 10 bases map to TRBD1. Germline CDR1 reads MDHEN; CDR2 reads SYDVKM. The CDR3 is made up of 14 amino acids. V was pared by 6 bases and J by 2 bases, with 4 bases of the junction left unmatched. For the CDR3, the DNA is TGTGCCAGCAGGATGACAGGGGGCCCCTACGAGCAGTACTTC. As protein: CASRMTGGPYEQYF.

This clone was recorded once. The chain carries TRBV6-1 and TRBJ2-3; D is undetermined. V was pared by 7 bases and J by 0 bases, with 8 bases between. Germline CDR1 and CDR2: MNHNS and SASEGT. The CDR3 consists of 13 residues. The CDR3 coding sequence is TGTGCCAGCACTACTGCTAGCACAGATACGCAGTATTTT. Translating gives CASTTASTDTQYF.

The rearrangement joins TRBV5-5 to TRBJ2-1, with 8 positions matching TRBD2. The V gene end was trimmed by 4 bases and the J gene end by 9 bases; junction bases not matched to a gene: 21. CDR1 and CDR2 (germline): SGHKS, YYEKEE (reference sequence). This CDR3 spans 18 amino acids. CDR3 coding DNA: TGTGCCAGCAGCCGTTCTCGTCGGGGTAGCGGGATGGTTGGTGAGCAGTTCTTC. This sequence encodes CASSRSRRGSGMVGEQFF.

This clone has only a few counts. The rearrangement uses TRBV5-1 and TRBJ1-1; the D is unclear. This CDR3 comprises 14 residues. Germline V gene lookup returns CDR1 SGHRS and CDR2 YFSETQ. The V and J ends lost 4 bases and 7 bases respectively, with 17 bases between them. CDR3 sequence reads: CASSTEGSLYEAFF. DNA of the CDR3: TGCGCCAGCAGCACCGAGGGCTCTCTTTATGAAGCTTTCTTT.